This paragraph covers one T cell receptor (beta chain) sequence. Assay: immunoSEQ multiplex PCR; the TCRdb copy retains only in-frame clones and omits some. Here the sample spans tens of thousands of clones, more than 80% being singletons. The record originates from a study of blood T cell repertoires in COVID-19. The germline V gene encodes CDR1 SNHLY and CDR2 FYNNEI. V shed 4 bases and J shed 6 bases, with 19 bases lying between them. The CDR3 length is 16 residues. What was sequenced was peripheral blood. The chain carries TRBV2 and TRBJ2-1, with D perhaps matching TRBD2 (6 bases). This sequence was found in a human donor in a cohort sampled during active COVID-19. Here the CDR3 reads CASSVEWSGSGNEQFF. The CDR3 DNA reads TGTGCCAGCAGTGTGGAGTGGAGCGGGTCGGGCAATGAGCAGTTCTTC.